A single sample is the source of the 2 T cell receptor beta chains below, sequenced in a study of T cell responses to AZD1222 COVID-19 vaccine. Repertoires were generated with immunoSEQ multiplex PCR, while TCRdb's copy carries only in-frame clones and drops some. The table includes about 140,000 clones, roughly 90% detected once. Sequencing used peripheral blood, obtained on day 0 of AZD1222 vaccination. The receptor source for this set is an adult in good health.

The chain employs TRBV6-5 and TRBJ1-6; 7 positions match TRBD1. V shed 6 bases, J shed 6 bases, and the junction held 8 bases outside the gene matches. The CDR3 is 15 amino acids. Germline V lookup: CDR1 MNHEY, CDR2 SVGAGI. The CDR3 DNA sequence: TGTGCCAGCAGCTATGGGACAGCTATTAATTCACCCCTCCACTTT. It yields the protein CASSYGTAINSPLHF.

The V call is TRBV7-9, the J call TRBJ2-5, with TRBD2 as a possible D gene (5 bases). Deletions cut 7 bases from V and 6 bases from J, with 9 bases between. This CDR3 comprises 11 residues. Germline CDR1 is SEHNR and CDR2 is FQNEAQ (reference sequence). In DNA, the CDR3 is TGTGCCAGCACCACGGGGAAGACCCAGTACTTC. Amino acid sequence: CASTTGKTQYF.